The clone carrying this T cell receptor (beta chain) was picked up many times. What it binds is not known. The V and J ends lost 4 bases and 5 bases respectively, with 12 bases between them. Germline CDR1 is SQVTM and CDR2 is ANQGSEA. The CDR3 is made up of 12 amino acids. The data were taken from a study of CD8 T cells in ankylosing spondylitis. Study results and limitations: Some of the motif variants had earlier been found in reactive arthritis patients' fluid and blood. Significant enrichment of disease-linked clones was reported in matched ankylosing spondylitis synovial fluid.

Scientists made TCR beta libraries using quantitative 5'-RACE with molecular barcodes. In TCRdb, the 5' RACE reads were re-called with MiXCR into one record per CDR3 protein. The sample includes 250,000 or so distinct CDR3 sequences, 20% to 30% of them seen just once. The specimen sequenced was blood, either unsorted or a sorted T cell fraction (not recorded which). The origin of this receptor is a male donor with ankylosing spondylitis or in good health (not recorded which). The V gene is TRBV29-1, the J gene TRBJ2-7; D is unclear. The CDR3 loop reads CSVVRPPHEQYF. The CDR3 nucleotides are TGCAGCGTTGTGCGCCCTCCCCACGAGCAGTACTTC.